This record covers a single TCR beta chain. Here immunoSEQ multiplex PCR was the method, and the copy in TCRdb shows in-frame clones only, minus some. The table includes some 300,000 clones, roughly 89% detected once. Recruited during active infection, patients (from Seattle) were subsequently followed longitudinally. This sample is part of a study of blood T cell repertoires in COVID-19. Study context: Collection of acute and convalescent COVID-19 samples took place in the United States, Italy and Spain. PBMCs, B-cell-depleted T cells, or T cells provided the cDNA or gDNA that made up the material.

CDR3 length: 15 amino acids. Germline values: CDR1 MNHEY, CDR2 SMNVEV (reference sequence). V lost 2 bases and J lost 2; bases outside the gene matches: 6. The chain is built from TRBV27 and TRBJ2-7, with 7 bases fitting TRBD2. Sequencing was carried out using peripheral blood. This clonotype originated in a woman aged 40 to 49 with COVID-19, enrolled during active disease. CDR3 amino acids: CASSLAGDVTYEQYF. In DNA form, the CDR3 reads TGTGCCAGCAGTTTAGCGGGGGACGTAACCTACGAGCAGTACTTC.